Below, 23 T cell receptor beta chains from the same sample are listed, as sequenced in a study of cytomegalovirus exposure and HLA in healthy donors. In the PCR, 60 Vbeta and 13 Jbeta primers were used. Clones were read by immunoSEQ multiplex PCR, and TCRdb kept only the in-frame ones, dropping some. The sample shows around 150,000 clones, 84% of them seen only once. The sequencing sample was made of PBMCs. Source of these receptors: a man in his late teens or twenties in good health and CMV-seronegative.

The chain is built from TRBV5-1 and TRBJ2-5, with TRBD2 identical over 11 bases. This CDR3 comprises 15 residues. The junction had 6 bases not matched to a gene; V was cut back by 5 bases and J by 3 bases. Per germline, CDR1 SGHRS and CDR2 YFSETQ. CDR3 amino acids: CASSVGGLAEETQYF. CDR3 DNA sequence: TGCGCCAGCAGTGTCGGGGGACTAGCGGAAGAGACCCAGTACTTC.

This clone was recorded a few times. The chain carries TRBV7-9 and TRBJ1-4; no firm D call. CDR3 length equals 14 residues. V lost 1 base, J lost 3 bases, and 6 bases lay in between. In germline, CDR1 is SEHNR, CDR2 FQNEAQ (reference sequence). CDR3 sequence reads: CASSLGAANEKLFF. The CDR3 nucleotides are TGTGCCAGCAGCTTAGGCGCGGCTAATGAAAAACTGTTTTTT. The whole variable domain, filled in from reference TRBV7-9 and TRBJ1-4, reads DTGVSQNPRHKITKRGQNVTFRCDPISEHNRLYWYRQTLGQGPEFLTYFQNEAQLEKSRLLSDRFSAERPKGSFSTLEIQRTEQGDSAMYLCASSLGAANEKLFFGSGTQLSVL.

The CDR3 is CASSVEASGHSTDTQYF. CDR3 coding DNA: TGTGCCAGCAGCGTAGAGGCTAGCGGCCACAGCACAGATACGCAGTATTTT. V gene TRBV9 combines with J gene TRBJ2-3; 7 nucleotides agree with TRBD2. Germline values: CDR1 SGDLS, CDR2 YYNGEE. V gave up 0 bases and J gave up 0 bases; unmatched junction bases: 7. The CDR3 is 17 residues long.

The chain carries TRBV29-1 and TRBJ2-2, with a weak D call TRBD1 (5 bases). Trimming stripped 6 bases from V and 6 bases from J, with 32 bases between. CDR3 length equals 19 residues. CDR1 is SQVTM, CDR2 ANQGSEA, per germline. The CDR3 nucleotides read TGCAGCGTCGACCCTGGGGCTTACAGGAGAAGGGGATTTCCCGGGGAGCTGTTTTTT. This translates into CSVDPGAYRRRGFPGELFF.

This clone came up once. The V gene is TRBV19, the J gene TRBJ2-5; tentatively, D is TRBD2 (6 bases). The ends were cut back, 5 bases at V and 4 bases at J, with 17 bases in the middle. The CDR3 consists of 15 residues. The germline V gene encodes CDR1 LNHDA and CDR2 SQIVND (reference sequence). CDR3 nucleotide sequence: TGTGCCAGTAGTTTCCGGGGTAGCGGTGTAGAGACCCAGTACTTC. Protein: CASSFRGSGVETQYF.

V and J are TRBV9 and TRBJ2-1; the match to TRBD2 covers 7 bases. Germline V lookup: CDR1 SGDLS, CDR2 YYNGEE. The length of the CDR3 is 16 residues. J was trimmed by 8 bases and V by 0 bases; bases with no gene match: 11. The CDR3 bases are TGTGCCAGCAGCGTAGGGGGTGGGAGGGTAATCCATGAGCAGTTCTTC. It yields the protein CASSVGGGRVIHEQFF.

The chain uses TRBV6-5 and TRBJ1-4; D unclear. Germline V gives CDR1 MNHEY, CDR2 SVGAGI. The CDR3 is 13 residues long. V was cut by 2 bases and J by 6 bases, with 7 bases left in between. The CDR3 DNA is TGTGCCAGCAGTTACGTAGCAGATGAAAAACTGTTTTTT. It encodes CASSYVADEKLFF.

In DNA, the CDR3 is TGTGCCAGCAGCCCATGGGGGACTAGCTCGTCAGATACGCAGTATTTT. Its translation: CASSPWGTSSSDTQYF. This sequence joins TRBV11-1 and TRBJ2-3, with 9 bases aligning to TRBD2. J lost 4 bases, V lost 5 bases, and 10 bases had no gene match. This CDR3 is 16 amino acids long. Germline CDR1 is SGHAT and CDR2 is FQDESV (reference sequence).

The genes are TRBV6-5 and TRBJ1-3; D not resolved. The CDR3 loop spans 14 amino acids. Trimming took 6 bases from V and 4 from J, leaving 13 bases between them. In germline, CDR1 is MNHEY, CDR2 SVGAGI. CDR3 in DNA: TGTGCCAGCAGCTCCGGGATCTGGGGAAACACCATATATTTT. Amino acid sequence: CASSSGIWGNTIYF.

This sequence joins TRBV6-4 and TRBJ1-1, with a weak D call TRBD1 (6 bases). Per the germline V gene, CDR1 is MRHNA and CDR2 is SNTAGT. V dropped 6 bases and J dropped 3 bases, with 17 bases sitting between them. The CDR3 totals 15 residues. The CDR3 reads CASRTGVKGDTEAFF. The CDR3 DNA is TGTGCCAGCAGGACAGGAGTCAAGGGGGACACTGAAGCTTTCTTT.

This clone was seen a single time. This chain uses TRBV7-9 with TRBJ1-6; D perhaps matches TRBD1 (5 bases). Trimming left V 5 bases short and J 3 bases short, with 8 bases between. Germline V gives CDR1 SEHNR, CDR2 FQNEAQ (reference sequence). The CDR3 sequence is 14 residues long. The CDR3 DNA reads TGTGCCAGCAGCCTAGACAGCTATAATTCACCCCTCCACTTT. Translation gives CASSLDSYNSPLHF.

This chain uses TRBV5-1 with TRBJ1-1, with 9 bases fitting TRBD1. Trimming took 3 bases from V and 4 from J; bases not matched to a gene: 4. CDR3 length: 14 residues. Germline CDR1 reads SGHRS; CDR2 reads YFSETQ. CDR3 DNA: TGCGCCAGCAGCTGGGGACAGGGTGGCACTGAAGCTTTCTTT. Translated, it gives CASSWGQGGTEAFF.

The CDR3 sequence is CSVARQGIGYTF. CDR3 sequence (DNA): TGCAGCGTTGCGCGGCAGGGGATTGGCTACACCTTC. The chain couples TRBV29-1 to TRBJ1-2; TRBD1 is a possible D gene (6 bases). The CDR3 loop spans 12 amino acids. The V end was cut by 4 bases, the J end by 7 bases, with 13 bases between. Germline CDR1 SQVTM, CDR2 ANQGSEA.

The CDR3 nucleotides read TGTGCCAGCTCACCTGGGAGGGAAGTGCGCGAGCAGTACTTC. Residues: CASSPGREVREQYF. This rearrangement joins TRBV18 to TRBJ2-7; 7 positions match TRBD2. The CDR3 loop spans 14 amino acids. Looked up from germline, CDR1 is KGHSH and CDR2 is LQKENI. The junction had 8 bases not matched to a gene; V was cut back by 3 bases and J by 6 bases.

This chain joins TRBV27 and TRBJ2-3; 15 bases are a match to TRBD2. V lost 5 bases to trimming and J lost 6 bases; unmatched junction nucleotides: 9. The CDR3 has 17 amino acids. Germline V CDR1 and CDR2: MNHEY, SMNVEV (reference sequence). As DNA, the CDR3 is TGTGCCAGCAGTCCCTGGGGACTAGCGGGGGGCCGTGATACGCAGTATTTT. Its protein product is CASSPWGLAGGRDTQYF.

The chain uses TRBV12-5 and TRBJ1-5; D gene unclear. Germline CDR1 is LGHNT and CDR2 is FRNRAP. The CDR3 runs 18 residues. Trimming left V 0 bases short and J 3 bases short, with 18 bases between. CDR3 nucleotides: TGTGCTAGTGGTTTGGTACGTCGGGTAGGGCGGGACAATCAGCCCCAGCATTTT. It translates to CASGLVRRVGRDNQPQHF.

The chain is built from TRBV2 and TRBJ2-1; 10 nucleotides align to TRBD2. V shed 8 bases, J shed 10 bases, and the junction held 5 bases outside the gene matches. The CDR3 length is 12 residues. The V gene's germline CDR1 is SNHLY and CDR2 FYNNEI. In nucleotides, the CDR3 is TGTGCCAGCGGGCTAGCGGGAGCCGAGCAGTTCTTC. Its protein product is CASGLAGAEQFF.

The chain couples TRBV30 to TRBJ2-3; unclear D gene. CDR1 is GTSNPN and CDR2 is SVGIG in the germline V gene (reference sequence). With 1 base removed from V and 2 bases from J, the gap between germline ends came to 10 bases. This CDR3 contains 14 residues. CDR3 protein: CAWSGGHPTDTQYF. CDR3 nucleotides: TGTGCCTGGAGTGGTGGCCACCCCACAGATACGCAGTATTTT.

This chain uses TRBV7-3 with TRBJ2-5; D is possibly TRBD1 (5 bases). The V end lost 0 bases, the J end lost 5 bases, and 10 bases lay between the germline ends. The CDR3 sequence is 14 residues long. The germline CDR1 and CDR2 sequences are SGHTA and FQGTGA. This CDR3 is CASSLTVRAETQYF. The CDR3 DNA sequence: TGTGCCAGCAGCTTAACGGTCAGGGCGGAGACCCAGTACTTC.

The chain combines TRBV28 with TRBJ1-6; D is unclear. The CDR3 extends over 14 amino acids. CDR1 and CDR2 (germline): MDHEN, SYDVKM. The V and J ends lost 6 bases and 14 bases respectively, with 20 bases between them. In DNA, the CDR3 is TGTGCCAGCAGCCTCGGAGGCCGCGGGTCTTCCCTCCACTTT. Residues: CASSLGGRGSSLHF.

The V and J genes are TRBV7-3 and TRBJ2-5; no clear D gene. V shed 5 bases and J shed 1 base, with 5 bases lying between them. Germline CDR1 and CDR2: SGHTA and FQGTGA. CDR3 size: 12 residues. In nucleotides, the CDR3 is TGTGCCAGCAGCCCTCGCCAAGAGACCCAGTACTTC. This translates into CASSPRQETQYF.

The chain has TRBV7-6 and TRBJ2-1; the D gene is possibly TRBD2 (6 bases). This CDR3 is built from 13 residues. Germline V gene lookup returns CDR1 SGHVS and CDR2 FNYEAQ. The ends were cut back, 1 base at V and 8 bases at J, with 9 bases in the middle. CDR3 coding DNA: TGTGCCAGCAGCTTAGTTAGGGAGGATGAGCAGTTCTTC. This translates into CASSLVREDEQFF.

The rearrangement links TRBV27 to TRBJ2-5, with 7 positions matching TRBD2. The CDR3 contains 14 residues. From germline, CDR1 is MNHEY and CDR2 SMNVEV (reference sequence). After removal of 9 bases from V and 4 bases from J, the junction contained 11 bases not matched to a gene. The DNA for the CDR3 is TGTGCCAGTGGGGGGGGGAGGGCCCGAGAGACCCAGTACTTC. It yields the protein CASGGGRARETQYF.